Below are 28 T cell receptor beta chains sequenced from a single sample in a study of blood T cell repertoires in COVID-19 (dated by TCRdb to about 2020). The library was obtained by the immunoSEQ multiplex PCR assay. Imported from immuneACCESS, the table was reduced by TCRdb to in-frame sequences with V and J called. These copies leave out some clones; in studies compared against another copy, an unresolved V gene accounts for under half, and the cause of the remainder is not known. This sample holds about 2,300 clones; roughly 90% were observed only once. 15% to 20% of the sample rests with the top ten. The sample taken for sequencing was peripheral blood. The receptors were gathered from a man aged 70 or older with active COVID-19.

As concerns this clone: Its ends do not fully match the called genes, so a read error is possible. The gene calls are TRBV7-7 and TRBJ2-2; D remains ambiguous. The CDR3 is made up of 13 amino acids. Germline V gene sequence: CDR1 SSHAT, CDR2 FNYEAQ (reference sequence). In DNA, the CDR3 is TGTGCTAGCAGCTCACAGACCACCGGGGAGCTGTTTTTT. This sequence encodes CASSSQTTGELFF.

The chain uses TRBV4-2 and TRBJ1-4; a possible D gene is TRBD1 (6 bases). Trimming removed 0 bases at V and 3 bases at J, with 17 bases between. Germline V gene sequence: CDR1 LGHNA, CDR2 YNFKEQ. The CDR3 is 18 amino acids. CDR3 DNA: TGTGCCAGCAGCCAAGATTCTCACAGGGCGGTGTCTAATGAAAAACTGTTTTTT. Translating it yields CASSQDSHRAVSNEKLFF.

The CDR3 is CASSEVAGVSHEQYF. DNA for the CDR3: TGTGCCAGCAGTGAAGTTGCAGGGGTATCGCACGAGCAGTACTTC. The gene calls are TRBV6-1 and TRBJ2-7; possibly TRBD1 for D (6 bases). The germline V and J ends were trimmed by 1 base and 5 bases, with 15 bases remaining between them. This CDR3 has 15 residues. The germline gives CDR1 MNHNS, CDR2 SASEGT.

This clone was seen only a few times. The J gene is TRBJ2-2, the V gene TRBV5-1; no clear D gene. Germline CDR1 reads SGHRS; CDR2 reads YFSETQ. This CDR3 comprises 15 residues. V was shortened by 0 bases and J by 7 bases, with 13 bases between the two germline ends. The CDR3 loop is CASSLVAVAGGELFF. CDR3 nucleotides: TGCGCCAGCAGCTTGGTGGCCGTAGCTGGCGGGGAGCTGTTTTTT.

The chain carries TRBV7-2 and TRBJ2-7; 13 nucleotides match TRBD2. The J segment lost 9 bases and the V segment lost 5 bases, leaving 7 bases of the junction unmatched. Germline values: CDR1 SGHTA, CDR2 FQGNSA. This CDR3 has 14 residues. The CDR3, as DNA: TGTGCCAGCAGCCAAACTAGCGGGGGGGCGTGGCAGTACTTC. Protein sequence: CASSQTSGGAWQYF.

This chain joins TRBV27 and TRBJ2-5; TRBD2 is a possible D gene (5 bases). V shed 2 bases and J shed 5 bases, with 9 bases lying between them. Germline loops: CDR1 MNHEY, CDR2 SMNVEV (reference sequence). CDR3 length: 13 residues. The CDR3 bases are TGTGCCAGCAGTTTAGATCCGGGGGAGACCCAGTACTTC. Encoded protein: CASSLDPGETQYF.

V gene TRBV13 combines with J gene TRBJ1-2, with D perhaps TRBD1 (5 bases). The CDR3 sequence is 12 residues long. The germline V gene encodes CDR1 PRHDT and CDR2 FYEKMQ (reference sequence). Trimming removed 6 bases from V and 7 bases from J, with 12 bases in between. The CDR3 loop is CASSPGGVGYTF. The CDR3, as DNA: TGTGCCAGCAGTCCGGGGGGAGTTGGCTACACCTTC.

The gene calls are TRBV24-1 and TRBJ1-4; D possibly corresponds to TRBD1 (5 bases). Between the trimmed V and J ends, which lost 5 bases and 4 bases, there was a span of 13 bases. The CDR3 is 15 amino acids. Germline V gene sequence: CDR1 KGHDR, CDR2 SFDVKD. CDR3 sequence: CATSGGGGVNEKLFF. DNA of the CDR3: TGTGCCACCAGTGGGGGCGGGGGGGTTAATGAAAAACTGTTTTTT.

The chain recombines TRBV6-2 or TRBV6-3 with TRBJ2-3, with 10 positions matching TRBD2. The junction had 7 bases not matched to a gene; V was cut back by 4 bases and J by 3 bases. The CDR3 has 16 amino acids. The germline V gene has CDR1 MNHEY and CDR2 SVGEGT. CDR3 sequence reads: CASSLEAGGTTDTQYF. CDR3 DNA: TGTGCCAGCAGTTTGGAAGCGGGGGGGACAACAGATACGCAGTATTTT.

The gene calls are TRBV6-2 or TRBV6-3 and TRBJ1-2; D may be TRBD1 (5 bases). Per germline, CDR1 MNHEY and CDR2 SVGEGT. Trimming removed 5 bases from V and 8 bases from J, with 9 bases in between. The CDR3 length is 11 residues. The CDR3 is CASSIRAGYTF. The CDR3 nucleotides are TGTGCCAGCAGTATCAGGGCCGGCTACACCTTC.

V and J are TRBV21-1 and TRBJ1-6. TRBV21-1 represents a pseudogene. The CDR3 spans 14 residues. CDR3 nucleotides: TGTGCCAGCAGCAATAGCTCCTATAATTCACCCCTCCACTTT. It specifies CASSNSSYNSPLHF.

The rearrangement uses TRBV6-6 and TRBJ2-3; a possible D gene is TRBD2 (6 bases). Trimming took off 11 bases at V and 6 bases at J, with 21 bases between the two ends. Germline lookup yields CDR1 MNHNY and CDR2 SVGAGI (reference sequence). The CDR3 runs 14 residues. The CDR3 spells CASSRLLAGDTQYF. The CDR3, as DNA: TGTGCCTCCTCTCGGTTATTGGCGGGGGATACGCAGTATTTT.

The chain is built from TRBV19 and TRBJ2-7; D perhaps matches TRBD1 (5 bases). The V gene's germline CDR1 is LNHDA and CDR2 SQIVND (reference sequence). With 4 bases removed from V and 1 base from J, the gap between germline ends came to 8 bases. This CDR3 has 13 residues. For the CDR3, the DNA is TGTGCCAGTAGTAAGGGGCGGTCCTACGAGCAGTACTTC. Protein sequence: CASSKGRSYEQYF. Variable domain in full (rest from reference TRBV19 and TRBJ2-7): DGGITQSPKYLFRKEGQNVTLSCEQNLNHDAMYWYRQDPGQGLRLIYYSQIVNDFQKGDIAEGYSVSREKKESFPLTVTSAQKNPTAFYLCASSKGRSYEQYFGPGTRLTVT.

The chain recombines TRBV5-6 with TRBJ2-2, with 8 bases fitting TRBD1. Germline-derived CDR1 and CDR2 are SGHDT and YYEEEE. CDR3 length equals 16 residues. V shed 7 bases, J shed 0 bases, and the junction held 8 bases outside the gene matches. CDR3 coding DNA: TGTGCCAGCCACCTGGACAGGGCCTCGAACACCGGGGAGCTGTTTTTT. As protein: CASHLDRASNTGELFF.

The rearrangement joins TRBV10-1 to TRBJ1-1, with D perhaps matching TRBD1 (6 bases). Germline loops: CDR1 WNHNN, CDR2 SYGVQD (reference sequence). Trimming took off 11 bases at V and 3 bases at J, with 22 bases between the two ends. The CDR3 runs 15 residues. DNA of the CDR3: TGCGCCGGACCCTTAACAGGGTTGGTTGACACTGAAGCTTTCTTT. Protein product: CAGPLTGLVDTEAFF.

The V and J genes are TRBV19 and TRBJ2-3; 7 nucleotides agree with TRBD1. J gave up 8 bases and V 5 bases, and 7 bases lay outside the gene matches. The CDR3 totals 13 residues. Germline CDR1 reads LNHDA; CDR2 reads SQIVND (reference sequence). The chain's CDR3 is CASSGRGFGTQYF. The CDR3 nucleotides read TGTGCCAGTAGTGGCAGGGGGTTTGGTACGCAGTATTTT.

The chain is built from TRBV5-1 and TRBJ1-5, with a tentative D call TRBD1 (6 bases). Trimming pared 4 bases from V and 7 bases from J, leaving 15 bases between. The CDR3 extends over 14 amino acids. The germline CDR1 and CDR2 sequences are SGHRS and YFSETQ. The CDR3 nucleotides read TGCGCCAGCAGCCCCGGGGGGCGAGAGCAGCCCCAGCATTTT. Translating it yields CASSPGGREQPQHF.

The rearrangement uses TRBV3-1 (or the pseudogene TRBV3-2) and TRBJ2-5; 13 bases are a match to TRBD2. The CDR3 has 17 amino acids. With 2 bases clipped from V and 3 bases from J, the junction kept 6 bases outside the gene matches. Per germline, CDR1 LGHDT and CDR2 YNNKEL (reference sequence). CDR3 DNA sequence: TGTGCCAGCAGCCAAAATTCGGGACTAGCGGGAAAAGAGACCCAGTACTTC. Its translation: CASSQNSGLAGKETQYF.

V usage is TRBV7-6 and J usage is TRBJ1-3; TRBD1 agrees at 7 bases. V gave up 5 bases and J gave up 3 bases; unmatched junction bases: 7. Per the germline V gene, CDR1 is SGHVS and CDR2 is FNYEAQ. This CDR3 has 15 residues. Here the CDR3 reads CASSLGTDFGNTIYF. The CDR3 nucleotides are TGTGCCAGCAGCCTGGGGACAGACTTTGGAAACACCATATATTTT.

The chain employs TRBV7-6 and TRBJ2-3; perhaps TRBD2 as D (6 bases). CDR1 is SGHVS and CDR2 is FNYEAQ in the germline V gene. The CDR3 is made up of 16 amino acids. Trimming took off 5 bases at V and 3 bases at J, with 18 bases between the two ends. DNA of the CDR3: TGTGCCAGCAGCCCCTGGGGTTTGGGGAGGACAGATACGCAGTATTTT. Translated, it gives CASSPWGLGRTDTQYF.

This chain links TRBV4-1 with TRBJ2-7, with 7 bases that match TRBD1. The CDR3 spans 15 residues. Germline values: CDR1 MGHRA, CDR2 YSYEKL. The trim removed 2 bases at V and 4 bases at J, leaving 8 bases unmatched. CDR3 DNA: TGCGCCAGCAGCCAACCCTCGACAGGGAAGTACGAGCAGTACTTC. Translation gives CASSQPSTGKYEQYF.

As DNA, the CDR3 is TGTGCCAGCAGCTCCCGGGTGGAGAGGAATTCACCCCTCCACTTT. Its translation is CASSSRVERNSPLHF. The chain uses TRBV5-4 and TRBJ1-6; D is undetermined. The CDR3 is 15 residues long. Trimming removed 3 bases at V and 7 bases at J, with 14 bases between. CDR1 SGHNT and CDR2 YYREEE come from the germline V gene (reference sequence).

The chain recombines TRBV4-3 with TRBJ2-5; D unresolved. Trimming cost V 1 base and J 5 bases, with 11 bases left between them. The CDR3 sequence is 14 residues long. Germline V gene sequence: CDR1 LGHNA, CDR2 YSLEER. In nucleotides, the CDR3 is TGCGCCAGCAGCCAAGTTGGGCCTACGGAGACCCAGTACTTC. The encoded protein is CASSQVGPTETQYF.

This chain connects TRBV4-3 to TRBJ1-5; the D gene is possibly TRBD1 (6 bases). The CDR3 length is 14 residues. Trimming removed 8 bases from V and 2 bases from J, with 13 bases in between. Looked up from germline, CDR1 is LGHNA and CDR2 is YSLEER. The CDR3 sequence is CASPTQGRNQPQHF. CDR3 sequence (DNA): TGCGCCAGCCCAACACAGGGCCGCAATCAGCCCCAGCATTTT.

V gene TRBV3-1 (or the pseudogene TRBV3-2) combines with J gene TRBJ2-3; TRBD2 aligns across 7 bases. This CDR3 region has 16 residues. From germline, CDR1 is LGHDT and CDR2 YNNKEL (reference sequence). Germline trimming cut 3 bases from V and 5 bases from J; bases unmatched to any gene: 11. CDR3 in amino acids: CASSHLQKRDRDTQYF. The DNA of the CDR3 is TGTGCCAGCAGCCACCTTCAAAAGCGGGATAGAGATACGCAGTATTTT.

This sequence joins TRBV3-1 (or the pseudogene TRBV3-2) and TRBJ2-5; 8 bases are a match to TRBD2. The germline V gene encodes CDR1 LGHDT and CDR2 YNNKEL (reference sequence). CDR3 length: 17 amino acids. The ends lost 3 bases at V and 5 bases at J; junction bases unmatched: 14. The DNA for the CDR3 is TGTGCCAGCAGCCAGATAGGGATAGCGGGATCTCGGGAGACCCAGTACTTC. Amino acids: CASSQIGIAGSRETQYF.

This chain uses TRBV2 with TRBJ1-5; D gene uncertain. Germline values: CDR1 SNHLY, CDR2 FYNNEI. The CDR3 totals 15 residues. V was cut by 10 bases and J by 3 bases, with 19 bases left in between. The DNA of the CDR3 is TGTGCCACCCGGCGGTCATGGATCCTCAATCAGCCCCAGCATTTT. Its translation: CATRRSWILNQPQHF.

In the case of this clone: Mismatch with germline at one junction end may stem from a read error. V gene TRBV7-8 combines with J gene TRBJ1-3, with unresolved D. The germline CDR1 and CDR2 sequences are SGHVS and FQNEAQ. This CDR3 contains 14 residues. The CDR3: CASSLAFSGNTIYF. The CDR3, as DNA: TGTGCCAGCAGCCTAGCCTTCTCTGGAAACACCATATATTTT.